What follows is one T cell receptor beta chain and its context. This sample was included in a study of blood T cell repertoires in COVID-19. Overall study: Acute and convalescent COVID-19 specimens originated in the United States, Italy and Spain. T cells, B-cell-depleted T cells, or PBMCs provided the cDNA or gDNA that served as material.

There are 12 residues in the CDR3. Germline trimming cut 6 bases from V and 7 bases from J; bases unmatched to any gene: 5. In the source study's methods: Amplification with reference gene primers provided the estimates of nucleated cell counts. Data came from immunoSEQ multiplex PCR; TCRdb stores just in-frame clones and leaves some out. The V and J calls and the clone size are those of that table, but D and trimming were determined from the DNA. The sample has 20,000 to 25,000 clones, about nine tenths seen once. The chain employs TRBV12-3 or TRBV12-4 and TRBJ1-2, with 7 bases lining up with TRBD1. The receptor was isolated from a man between 65 and 85 years old with acute or convalescent COVID-19. The sequencing sample was made of peripheral blood. CDR3 sequence reads: CASSPGGSGYTF. As DNA, the CDR3 is TGTGCCAGCAGCCCAGGGGGGAGTGGCTACACCTTC.